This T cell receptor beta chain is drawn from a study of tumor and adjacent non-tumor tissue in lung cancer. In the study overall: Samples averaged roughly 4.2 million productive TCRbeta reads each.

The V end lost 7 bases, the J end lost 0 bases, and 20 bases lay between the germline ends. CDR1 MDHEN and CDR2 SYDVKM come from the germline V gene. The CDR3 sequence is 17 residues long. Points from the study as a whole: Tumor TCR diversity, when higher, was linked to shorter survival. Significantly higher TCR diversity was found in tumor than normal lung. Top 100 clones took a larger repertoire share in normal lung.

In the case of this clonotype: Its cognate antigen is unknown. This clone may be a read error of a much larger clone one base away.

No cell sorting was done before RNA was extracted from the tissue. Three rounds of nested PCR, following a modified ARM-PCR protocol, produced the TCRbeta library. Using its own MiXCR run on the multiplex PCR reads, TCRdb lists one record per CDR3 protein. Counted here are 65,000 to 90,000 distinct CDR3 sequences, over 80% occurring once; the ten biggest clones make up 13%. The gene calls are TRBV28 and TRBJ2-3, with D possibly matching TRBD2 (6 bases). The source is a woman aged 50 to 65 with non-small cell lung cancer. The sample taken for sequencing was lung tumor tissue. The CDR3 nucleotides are TGTGCCAGCAATTCCGGGAGAGATTTCTCTAGCACAGATACGCAGTATTTT. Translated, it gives CASNSGRDFSSTDTQYF.